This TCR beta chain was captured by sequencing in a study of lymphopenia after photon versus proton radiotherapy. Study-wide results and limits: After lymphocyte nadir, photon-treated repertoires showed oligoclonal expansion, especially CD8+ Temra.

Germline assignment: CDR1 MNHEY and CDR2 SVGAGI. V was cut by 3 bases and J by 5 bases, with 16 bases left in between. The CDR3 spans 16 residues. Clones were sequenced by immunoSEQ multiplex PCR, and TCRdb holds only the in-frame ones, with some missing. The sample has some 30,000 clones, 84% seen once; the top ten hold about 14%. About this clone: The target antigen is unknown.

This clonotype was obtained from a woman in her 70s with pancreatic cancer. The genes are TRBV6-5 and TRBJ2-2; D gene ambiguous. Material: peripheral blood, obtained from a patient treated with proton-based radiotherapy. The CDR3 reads CASSYATFGKTGELFF. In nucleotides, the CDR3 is TGTGCCAGCAGTTATGCTACGTTTGGGAAAACCGGGGAGCTGTTTTTT.